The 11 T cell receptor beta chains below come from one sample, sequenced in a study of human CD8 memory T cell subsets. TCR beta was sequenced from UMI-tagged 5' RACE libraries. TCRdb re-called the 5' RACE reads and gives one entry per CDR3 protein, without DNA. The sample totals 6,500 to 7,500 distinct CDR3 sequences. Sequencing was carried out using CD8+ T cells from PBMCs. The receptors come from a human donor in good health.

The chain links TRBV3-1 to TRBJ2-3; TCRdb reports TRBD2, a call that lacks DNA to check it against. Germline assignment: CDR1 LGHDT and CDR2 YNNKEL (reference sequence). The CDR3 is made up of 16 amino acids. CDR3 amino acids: CASSEATAGRTDTQYF.

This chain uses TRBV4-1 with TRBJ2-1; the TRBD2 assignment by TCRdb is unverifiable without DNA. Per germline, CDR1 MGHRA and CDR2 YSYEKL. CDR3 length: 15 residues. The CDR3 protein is CASSQSGGARNEQFF.

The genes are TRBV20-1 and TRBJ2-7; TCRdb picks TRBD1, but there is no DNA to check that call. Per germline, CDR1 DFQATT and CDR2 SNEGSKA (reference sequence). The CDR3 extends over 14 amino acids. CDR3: CSARDNRASYEQYF.

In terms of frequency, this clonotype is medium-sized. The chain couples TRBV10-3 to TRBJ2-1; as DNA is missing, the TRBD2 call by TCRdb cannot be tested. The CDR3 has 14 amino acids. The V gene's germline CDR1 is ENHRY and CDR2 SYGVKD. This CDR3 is CATTSGERRNEQFF.

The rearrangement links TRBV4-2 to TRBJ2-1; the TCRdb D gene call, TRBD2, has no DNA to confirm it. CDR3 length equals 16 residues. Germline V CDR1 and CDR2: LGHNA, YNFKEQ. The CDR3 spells CASSLPLAGGEDEQFF.

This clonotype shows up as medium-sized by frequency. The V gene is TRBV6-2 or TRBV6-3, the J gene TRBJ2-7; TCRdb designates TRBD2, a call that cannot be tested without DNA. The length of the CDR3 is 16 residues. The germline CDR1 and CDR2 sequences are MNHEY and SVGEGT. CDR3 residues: CASSSWTSGKQGEQYF.

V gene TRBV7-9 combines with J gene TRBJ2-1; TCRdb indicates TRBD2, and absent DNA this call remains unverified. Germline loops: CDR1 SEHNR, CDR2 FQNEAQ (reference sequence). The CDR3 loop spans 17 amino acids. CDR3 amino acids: CASSPPSAGGPYNEQFF.

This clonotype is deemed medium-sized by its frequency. The CDR3: CASSESGMDEAFF. The rearrangement joins TRBV10-2 to TRBJ1-1. CDR1 is WSHSY and CDR2 is SAAADI in the germline V gene. This CDR3 region has 13 residues.

CDR3 amino acids: CASSSAGTVSYEQYF. This chain joins TRBV7-9 and TRBJ2-7; TCRdb proposes TRBD1, but this gene call is untestable without DNA. Germline V gene data show CDR1 as SEHNR and CDR2 as FQNEAQ (reference sequence). This CDR3 is 15 amino acids long.

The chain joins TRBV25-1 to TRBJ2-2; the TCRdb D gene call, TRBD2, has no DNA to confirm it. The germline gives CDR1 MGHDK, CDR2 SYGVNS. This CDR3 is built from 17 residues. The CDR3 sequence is CASSEGLAAVNTGELFF.

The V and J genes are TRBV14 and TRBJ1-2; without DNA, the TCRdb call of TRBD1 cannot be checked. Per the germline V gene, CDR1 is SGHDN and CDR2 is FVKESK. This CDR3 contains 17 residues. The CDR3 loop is CASSQEASTPSTYGYTF.